This is a list of T cell receptor beta chains from one sample in a study of molecular identifiers for immune sequencing clone quantification. MiXCR, applied by TCRdb to the PCR reads, yields one record per CDR3 protein. Here the sample spans some 13,000 distinct CDR3 sequences, roughly 15% being singletons. Sequenced: naive CD8+ T cells from blood, with Jurkat cell RNA spiked in. The origin of the receptors is a human donor in good health. Some libraries in this study had Jurkat cell RNA spiked in. Each CDR3 is given with its conserved first and last residue. D genes are given only for firm matches. Clone size is given for some rows only: seen once, a few or many times, or a class if the clone is expanded.

clone size	V gene	J gene	D gene	CDR3 protein	CDR3 DNA
NA	TRBV5-4	TRBJ1-1	NA	CASSFSEAVSWDF	TGTGCCAGCAGTTTTAGTGAAGCAGTGTCGTGGGACTTT
medium-sized	TRBV20-1	TRBJ2-3	NA	CSASDYSATDTQYF	TGCAGTGCTAGCGACTATTCCGCCACAGATACGCAGTATTTT
medium-sized	TRBV13	TRBJ2-7	TRBD2	CATSRSGSLHEQYF	TGTGCCACCTCGCGGAGCGGGAGCCTCCACGAGCAGTACTTC
few	TRBV12-5	TRBJ1-1	NA	CASGFENEAFF	TGTGCTAGTGGTTTCGAGAATGAAGCTTTCTTT
NA	TRBV28	TRBJ1-5	NA	CASSLRAPGNQPQHF	TGTGCCAGCAGTTTAAGGGCGCCGGGAAATCAGCCCCAGCATTTT
many	TRBV27	TRBJ1-5	NA	CASSFSGPGEGGEPQHF	TGTGCCAGCAGTTTTAGCGGGCCCGGAGAGGGAGGGGAGCCCCAGCATTTT
medium-sized	TRBV7-9	TRBJ2-3	TRBD1	CASSLADREPDTQYF	TGTGCCAGCAGCTTAGCGGACAGGGAACCCGATACGCAGTATTTT
medium-sized	TRBV29-1	TRBJ2-3	NA	CSVDGGYTQYF	TGCAGCGTTGATGGGGGTTATACGCAGTATTTT
NA	TRBV20-1	TRBJ1-4	NA	CSARDLWREGGNEKLFF	TGCAGTGCTAGAGATCTTTGGAGGGAGGGGGGTAATGAAAAACTGTTTTTT
few	TRBV11-1	TRBJ2-1	NA	CASSWGHEQFF	TGTGCCAGCAGTTGGGGGCATGAGCAGTTCTTC
many	TRBV12-3/TRBV12-4	TRBJ2-3	NA	CASSTTSTDTQYF	TGTGCCAGCAGCACGACTAGCACAGATACGCAGTATTTT
NA	TRBV7-9	TRBJ2-1	NA	CASSYLGGSSYNEQFF	TGTGCCAGCAGCTACCTAGGAGGGAGCTCCTACAATGAGCAGTTCTTC
many	TRBV30	TRBJ2-2	NA	CAWTATGELFF	TGTGCCTGGACAGCCACCGGGGAGCTGTTTTTT
many	TRBV13	TRBJ2-1	NA	CASSLRVDEQFF	TGTGCCAGCAGCTTACGGGTGGATGAGCAGTTCTTC
many	TRBV6-7	TRBJ2-7	NA	CASSFRGRHF	TGTGCCAGCAGTTTTCGGGGGCGGCACTTC
many	TRBV7-9	TRBJ2-5	NA	CASSMGDVPAETQYF	TGTGCCAGCAGCATGGGTGATGTGCCGGCGGAGACCCAGTACTTC